Below, 9 T cell receptor beta chains from the same sample are listed, as sequenced in a study of cytomegalovirus exposure and HLA in healthy donors. PCR was performed using 60 Vbeta and 13 Jbeta primers. Assay: immunoSEQ multiplex PCR; the TCRdb copy retains only in-frame clones and omits some. The table records approximately 120,000 clones, around 78% of them present only once. Sequencing was performed on PBMCs. These receptors all come from a man aged 45-60 years in good health and CMV-seronegative.

V usage is TRBV6-1 and J usage is TRBJ1-1, with a tentative D call TRBD1 (6 bases). Germline-derived CDR1 and CDR2 are MNHNS and SASEGT. Deletions cut 4 bases from V and 5 bases from J, with 11 bases between. CDR3 length equals 13 residues. CDR3 DNA sequence: TGTGCCAGCAGTGGGGCAAGGGGGACTGAAGCTTTCTTT. This gives the protein CASSGARGTEAFF.

About this clone: Sequence at one end of the junction differs from germline and may be a read error. This chain connects TRBV19 to TRBJ2-7; 7 positions agree with TRBD1. CDR1 LNHDA and CDR2 SQIVND come from the germline V gene (reference sequence). This CDR3 is built from 14 residues. The CDR3 DNA reads TGTGCCAGCAGTACCGGGACAGCCACCTACGAGCAGTACTTC. Its translation: CASSTGTATYEQYF.

This clone has more than one count but fewer than ten. The J gene is TRBJ1-1, the V gene TRBV5-4; 8 nucleotides line up with TRBD1. Germline CDR1 and CDR2: SGHNT and YYREEE (reference sequence). Losses at the gene ends were 4 bases for V and 4 bases for J; bases not matched to a gene: 6. This CDR3 region has 14 residues. The CDR3 sequence is CASSKTGGGTEAFF. In DNA, the CDR3 is TGTGCCAGCAGCAAAACAGGGGGTGGCACTGAAGCTTTCTTT.

The chain carries TRBV9 and TRBJ2-5; TRBD2 aligns across 7 bases. V shed 3 bases and J 5 bases; nucleotides not matched to a gene: 7. The CDR3 is 14 amino acids. Germline CDR1 SGDLS, CDR2 YYNGEE. Here the CDR3 reads CASSAGGVSETQYF. Written as DNA, the CDR3 is TGTGCCAGCAGCGCTGGGGGGGTTTCGGAGACCCAGTACTTC.

The V call is TRBV7-9, the J call TRBJ1-2; 7 nucleotides match TRBD1. Per the germline V gene, CDR1 is SEHNR and CDR2 is FQNEAQ (reference sequence). With 4 bases clipped from V and 6 bases from J, the junction kept 5 bases outside the gene matches. The CDR3 has 13 residues. CDR3 protein: CASSWSQGDGYTF. The CDR3 nucleotides read TGTGCCAGCAGCTGGAGCCAGGGGGATGGCTACACCTTC.

This clone was recorded a few times. The chain carries TRBV28 and TRBJ2-6, with D possibly TRBD1 on 6 matching bases. Germline lookup yields CDR1 MDHEN and CDR2 SYDVKM. This CDR3 region has 16 residues. With 7 bases removed from V and 3 bases from J, the gap between germline ends came to 16 bases. The CDR3 bases are TGTGCCAGCACCTCAGGGGTAGGGGTTGGGGCCAACGTCCTGACTTTC. Translated, it gives CASTSGVGVGANVLTF.

The chain uses TRBV2 and TRBJ1-2; 8 nucleotides align to TRBD1. CDR3 length: 14 amino acids. Per the germline V gene, CDR1 is SNHLY and CDR2 is FYNNEI. Trimming at V came to 5 bases and at J to 4 bases, leaving 6 bases not matched to a gene. The CDR3 loop is CASSFTGGLYGYTF. The CDR3 nucleotides read TGTGCCAGCAGTTTCACAGGGGGTCTCTATGGCTACACCTTC.

The chain carries TRBV2 and TRBJ1-6; 8 bases match TRBD1. The CDR3 has 14 amino acids. Trimming cost V 1 base and J 8 bases; bases outside gene matches: 1. CDR1 is SNHLY, CDR2 FYNNEI, per germline. The CDR3 sequence: CASSEETGDSPLHF. DNA for the CDR3: TGTGCCAGCAGTGAAGAGACAGGGGATTCACCCCTCCACTTT.

The chain recombines TRBV19 with TRBJ2-5, with a possible D match to TRBD1 (6 bases). CDR3 length equals 15 residues. V shed 0 bases and J shed 5 bases, with 13 bases lying between them. The germline V gene encodes CDR1 LNHDA and CDR2 SQIVND (reference sequence). The CDR3 DNA reads as TGTGCCAGTAGTATAGAGCCAGGGGAAATGGAGACCCAGTACTTC. Encoded protein: CASSIEPGEMETQYF. Full variable domain (missing parts from reference TRBV19 and TRBJ2-5): DGGITQSPKYLFRKEGQNVTLSCEQNLNHDAMYWYRQDPGQGLRLIYYSQIVNDFQKGDIAEGYSVSREKKESFPLTVTSAQKNPTAFYLCASSIEPGEMETQYFGPGTRLLVL.